This passage covers 32 T cell receptor beta chains from one sample sequenced in a study of blood T cell repertoires in COVID-19. Generated by immunoSEQ multiplex PCR, the TCRdb table keeps only in-frame clones and is missing some. The data hold some 140,000 clones, with around 90% observed a single time. The sample was peripheral blood. These receptor sequences come from a man aged 50-59 years with acute or convalescent COVID-19.

The chain uses TRBV10-1 and TRBJ2-1; D possibly corresponds to TRBD2 (6 bases). Germline V CDR1 and CDR2: WNHNN, SYGVQD (reference sequence). Trimming cost V 2 bases and J 7 bases, with 18 bases left between them. The CDR3 is 16 amino acids. Written as DNA, the CDR3 is TGCGCCAGCAGTGAGGGGTTCGGGAGCCGTAGAAATGAGCAGTTCTTC. Protein product: CASSEGFGSRRNEQFF.

J is TRBJ1-6 and V is TRBV6-6; D is unresolved. The CDR3 extends over 14 amino acids. In germline, CDR1 is MNHNY, CDR2 SVGAGI (reference sequence). V was cut by 5 bases and J by 6 bases, with 11 bases left in between. CDR3 sequence (DNA): TGTGCCAGCAGTAACGCAGGATCTAATTCACCCCTCCACTTT. Protein: CASSNAGSNSPLHF.

Turning to this clone: Sequence at one end of the junction differs from germline and may be a read error. The chain links TRBV11-1 to TRBJ2-3; 9 positions agree with TRBD2. CDR1 SGHAT and CDR2 FQDESV come from the germline V gene (reference sequence). The CDR3 totals 16 residues. CDR3 protein: CASSFRGGGGTNTQYF. As DNA, the CDR3 is TGTGCCAGCAGCTTCCGTGGCGGGGGGGGCACAAATACGCAGTATTTT.

J is TRBJ1-5 and V is TRBV27; a weak D match, TRBD1 (6 bases). CDR1 is MNHEY and CDR2 is SMNVEV in the germline V gene (reference sequence). V shed 0 bases and J shed 1 base, with 16 bases lying between them. The CDR3 runs to 18 residues. The CDR3 DNA reads TGTGCCAGCAGTTTATCGAGGGGGGGGACGGTCAGCAATCAGCCCCAGCATTTT. Its protein product is CASSLSRGGTVSNQPQHF.

This chain uses TRBV7-8 with TRBJ1-6; D gene unclear. CDR1 and CDR2 from the germline V gene are SGHVS and FQNEAQ. This CDR3 is 14 amino acids long. Trimming cost V 1 base and J 7 bases, with 8 bases left between them. CDR3 nucleotides: TGTGCCAGCAGCTTAGTGGGAGGAAATTCACCCCTCCACTTT. This encodes CASSLVGGNSPLHF. The variable domain in full, with the rest retrieved from reference TRBV7-8 and TRBJ1-6, is GAGVSQSPRYKVAKRGQDVALRCDPISGHVSLFWYQQALGQGPEFLTYFQNEAQLDKSGLPSDRFFAERPEGSVSTLKIQRTQQEDSAVYLCASSLVGGNSPLHFGNGTRLTVT.

The V call is TRBV19, the J call TRBJ1-2; TRBD1 aligns across 12 bases. V dropped 5 bases and J dropped 7; count of bases not matched to a gene: 5. Per germline, CDR1 LNHDA and CDR2 SQIVND (reference sequence). CDR3 length: 14 residues. Written as DNA, the CDR3 is TGTGCCAGTAGTTCCGGGACAGGGGGCTTTGGCTACACCTTC. Its translation: CASSSGTGGFGYTF.

The genes are TRBV2 and TRBJ1-5, with a weak D call TRBD1 (5 bases). This CDR3 has 15 residues. V was trimmed by 7 bases and J by 2 bases, leaving 15 bases between them. The germline CDR1 and CDR2 sequences are SNHLY and FYNNEI. The CDR3 DNA sequence: TGTGCCAGCACCAGGGAGGAAGGAGGCAATCAGCCCCAGCATTTT. Its translation: CASTREEGGNQPQHF.

This chain links TRBV11-1 with TRBJ1-2; TRBD1 aligns across 7 bases. Trimming removed 4 bases from V and 2 bases from J; junction bases left unmatched: 4. This CDR3 is built from 14 residues. Germline-derived CDR1 and CDR2 are SGHAT and FQDESV (reference sequence). This CDR3 is CASSSQTGNYGYTF. CDR3 coding DNA: TGTGCCAGCAGCTCGCAGACAGGGAACTATGGCTACACCTTC.

The rearrangement joins TRBV30 to TRBJ1-5; a weak D match, TRBD1 (5 bases). V lost 1 base to trimming and J lost 7 bases, with 14 bases between them. There are 14 residues in the CDR3. CDR1 and CDR2 (germline): GTSNPN, SVGIG (reference sequence). The CDR3 DNA is TGTGCCTGGAGTGATGGGAGGGGCCGCCAGCCCCAGCATTTT. The encoded protein is CAWSDGRGRQPQHF. Full variable domain (missing parts from reference TRBV30 and TRBJ1-5): SQTIHQWPATLVQPVGSPLSLECTVEGTSNPNLYWYRQAAGRGLQLLFYSVGIGQISSEVPQNLSASRPQDRQFILSSKKLLLSDSGFYLCAWSDGRGRQPQHFGDGTRLSIL.

The chain links TRBV10-2 to TRBJ1-2, with D perhaps TRBD1 (5 bases). Germline values: CDR1 WSHSY, CDR2 SAAADI. The CDR3 contains 16 residues. V was cut by 0 bases and J by 6 bases, with 17 bases left in between. CDR3 DNA sequence: TGCGCCAGCAGTGAGTCGAGATTCCAGGGTGAGAATGGCTACACCTTC. Translated: CASSESRFQGENGYTF.

V and J are TRBV18 and TRBJ1-1; 9 bases fit TRBD1. Germline V gene lookup returns CDR1 KGHSH and CDR2 LQKENI. The CDR3 spans 15 residues. After removal of 3 bases from V and 1 base from J, the junction contained 3 bases not matched to a gene. The DNA of the CDR3 is TGTGCCAGCTCACCCTGGGACAGGGAGAACACTGAAGCTTTCTTT. The encoded protein is CASSPWDRENTEAFF. Full variable domain (missing parts from reference TRBV18 and TRBJ1-1): NAGVMQNPRHLVRRRGQEARLRCSPMKGHSHVYWYRQLPEEGLKFMVYLQKENIIDESGMPKERFSAEFPKEGPSILRIQQVVRGDSAAYFCASSPWDRENTEAFFGQGTRLTVV.

The rearrangement links TRBV7-8 to TRBJ1-5; D remains ambiguous. Per the germline V gene, CDR1 is SGHVS and CDR2 is FQNEAQ. Trimming stripped 5 bases from V and 1 base from J, with 24 bases between. The CDR3 loop spans 19 amino acids. CDR3 bases: TGTGCCAGCAGCACAGAAGGGAGTAGAAGGGCGCGGAGCAATCAGCCCCAGCATTTT. Translation: CASSTEGSRRARSNQPQHF.

The chain joins TRBV5-1 to TRBJ2-1; 8 bases line up with TRBD2. From germline, CDR1 is SGHRS and CDR2 YFSETQ. J lost 4 bases, V lost 4 bases, and 13 bases had no gene match. This CDR3 has 17 amino acids. The CDR3 coding sequence is TGCGCCAGCAGCCCCTCCGGGGGGGAGGGCCGTTACAATGAGCAGTTCTTC. It is translated as CASSPSGGEGRYNEQFF. The full variable domain, in which reference TRBV5-1 and TRBJ2-1 provide the parts outside the CDR3, is KAGVTQTPRYLIKTRGQQVTLSCSPISGHRSVSWYQQTPGQGLQFLFEYFSETQRNKGNFPGRFSGRQFSNSRSEMNVSTLELGDSALYLCASSPSGGEGRYNEQFFGPGTRLTVL.

This clone came up once. The gene calls are TRBV27 and TRBJ1-4, with a tentative D call TRBD1 (5 bases). Looked up from germline, CDR1 is MNHEY and CDR2 is SMNVEV (reference sequence). V dropped 6 bases and J dropped 5 bases, with 13 bases sitting between them. The CDR3 contains 14 residues. The CDR3 nucleotides are TGTGCCAGCAGCCTGACAGACGAGAATGAAAAACTGTTTTTT. This translates into CASSLTDENEKLFF.

This clone was found once. The chain couples TRBV4-2 to TRBJ2-1; 8 bases align to TRBD2. Trimming removed 4 bases from V and 8 bases from J; junction bases left unmatched: 13. The germline CDR1 and CDR2 sequences are LGHNA and YNFKEQ. CDR3 size: 16 residues. This CDR3 reads CASSPPISGVGHEQFF. CDR3 nucleotide sequence: TGTGCCAGCAGCCCACCCATTAGCGGGGTGGGACATGAGCAGTTCTTC.

The V gene is TRBV3-1 (or the pseudogene TRBV3-2), the J gene TRBJ2-7, with 12 bases identical to TRBD2. V lost 4 bases and J lost 4; bases outside the gene matches: 8. Germline CDR1 and CDR2: LGHDT and YNNKEL (reference sequence). The CDR3 has 16 residues. CDR3 loop: CASSPLAGGPLYEQYF. DNA of the CDR3: TGTGCCAGCAGCCCGCTAGCGGGAGGGCCCCTATACGAGCAGTACTTC.

The chain joins TRBV7-9 to TRBJ2-7; D possibly corresponds to TRBD1 (6 bases). The ends were cut back, 5 bases at V and 6 bases at J, with 14 bases in the middle. CDR1 is SEHNR, CDR2 FQNEAQ, per germline (reference sequence). The CDR3 spans 13 residues. CDR3 sequence (DNA): TGTGCCAGCAGCCTACCACAGGGTACCGAGCAGTACTTC. This codes for CASSLPQGTEQYF. The whole variable domain, filled in from reference TRBV7-9 and TRBJ2-7, reads DTGVSQNPRHKITKRGQNVTFRCDPISEHNRLYWYRQTLGQGPEFLTYFQNEAQLEKSRLLSDRFSAERPKGSFSTLEIQRTEQGDSAMYLCASSLPQGTEQYFGPGTRLTVT.

The chain employs TRBV7-2 and TRBJ1-5; D gene ambiguous. The CDR3 is 14 residues long. Germline V gene data show CDR1 as SGHTA and CDR2 as FQGNSA. The V end was cut by 3 bases, the J end by 2 bases, with 8 bases between. The CDR3 here is CASSFSSGNQPQHF. The CDR3 DNA is TGTGCCAGCAGCTTTTCGTCGGGCAATCAGCCCCAGCATTTT.

The chain is built from TRBV3-1 (or the pseudogene TRBV3-2) and TRBJ1-2, with TRBD1 as a possible D gene (5 bases). The CDR3 has 15 amino acids. The germline V and J ends were trimmed by 2 bases and 2 bases, with 12 bases remaining between them. CDR1 and CDR2 (germline): LGHDT, YNNKEL (reference sequence). The CDR3 DNA is TGTGCCAGCAGCCAACCTCATGGGGGGAACTATGGCTACACCTTC. Encoded protein: CASSQPHGGNYGYTF.

CDR3 coding DNA: TGTGCCAGCAGTCCCAGGGCTGGGCATGAGCAGTTCTTC. Its protein is CASSPRAGHEQFF. The chain is built from TRBV5-6 and TRBJ2-1, with D perhaps matching TRBD1 (5 bases). Germline CDR1 is SGHDT and CDR2 is YYEEEE. The CDR3 runs 13 residues. V lost 5 bases and J lost 8, with 14 bases in between.

The V and J genes are TRBV5-1 and TRBJ2-7, with D possibly TRBD1 on 6 matching bases. The CDR3 contains 15 residues. Germline CDR1 reads SGHRS; CDR2 reads YFSETQ. The V and J ends lost 4 bases and 0 bases respectively, with 14 bases between them. The CDR3 protein is CASSRGTPPSYEQYV. CDR3 bases: TGCGCCAGCAGCAGGGGGACACCTCCCTCCTACGAGCAGTACGTC.

The chain links TRBV9 to TRBJ2-7; D gene uncertain. The V gene's germline CDR1 is SGDLS and CDR2 YYNGEE. The CDR3 spans 13 residues. The V end lost 3 bases, the J end lost 5 bases, and 12 bases lay between the germline ends. CDR3 coding DNA: TGTGCCAGCAGCGCAACCCCTACCCACGAGCAGTACTTC. Amino acid sequence: CASSATPTHEQYF.

The chain employs TRBV6-2 or TRBV6-3 and TRBJ1-1; D unclear. CDR1 and CDR2 (germline): MNHEY, SVGEGT. The CDR3 spans 13 residues. Deletions cut 4 bases from V and 4 bases from J, with 10 bases between. The CDR3 spells CASSSHTVTEAFF. The CDR3 bases are TGTGCCAGCAGTTCCCATACGGTCACTGAAGCTTTCTTT.

The genes are TRBV9 and TRBJ1-1; D ambiguous. Germline V gene lookup returns CDR1 SGDLS and CDR2 YYNGEE. V was pared by 0 bases and J by 1 base, with 13 bases between. The CDR3 is made up of 16 amino acids. As DNA, the CDR3 is TGTGCCAGCAGCGTAGGCTCTACTCGGGGGAACACTGAAGCTTTCTTT. Its translation is CASSVGSTRGNTEAFF.

The chain combines TRBV19 with TRBJ2-7; 11 bases agree with TRBD1. The CDR3 is 16 residues long. Germline CDR1 and CDR2: LNHDA and SQIVND (reference sequence). Trimming cost V 3 bases and J 3 bases; bases outside gene matches: 7. The CDR3 DNA reads TGTGCCAGTAGTATCACCACCGGGACAGGGGGCTACGAGCAGTACTTC. This translates into CASSITTGTGGYEQYF.

The chain is built from TRBV28 and TRBJ2-2, with 9 bases aligning to TRBD1. The CDR3 is made up of 15 amino acids. CDR1 and CDR2 (germline): MDHEN, SYDVKM. Trimming removed 6 bases from V and 6 bases from J; junction bases left unmatched: 8. DNA for the CDR3: TGTGCCAGCAGCCCCGCGGGGACAGGGTCCGGGGAGCTGTTTTTT. Translation: CASSPAGTGSGELFF.

The genes are TRBV7-2 and TRBJ1-5; tentative D call: TRBD1 (5 bases). This CDR3 is 15 amino acids long. Germline CDR1 reads SGHTA; CDR2 reads FQGNSA. Trimming removed 3 bases from V and 7 bases from J, with 16 bases in between. The CDR3 bases are TGTGCCAGCAGCTTGGTGAGGGGAGGGAGACAGCCCCAGCATTTT. As protein: CASSLVRGGRQPQHF. The variable domain in full, completed from reference TRBV7-2 and TRBJ1-5, reads GAGVSQSPSNKVTEKGKDVELRCDPISGHTALYWYRQSLGQGLEFLIYFQGNSAPDKSGLPSDRFSAERTGGSVSTLTIQRTQQEDSAVYLCASSLVRGGRQPQHFGDGTRLSIL.

The chain links TRBV10-2 to TRBJ2-1; 13 bases are a match to TRBD2. Germline CDR1 reads WSHSY; CDR2 reads SAAADI. CDR3 length: 15 amino acids. After removal of 8 bases from V and 7 bases from J, the junction contained 8 bases not matched to a gene. CDR3 sequence reads: CASRLAGGMGNEQFF. The CDR3, as DNA: TGCGCCAGCCGACTAGCGGGAGGAATGGGGAATGAGCAGTTCTTC.

The chain couples TRBV11-2 to TRBJ2-2, with TRBD1 identical over 8 bases. This CDR3 comprises 15 residues. CDR1 is SGHAT, CDR2 FQNNGV, per germline. The V gene end was trimmed by 5 bases and the J gene end by 6 bases; junction bases not matched to a gene: 8. The CDR3 nucleotides read TGTGCCAGCAGCCCCAACAGGGGGATGGCCGGGGAGCTGTTTTTT. This encodes CASSPNRGMAGELFF.

This chain connects TRBV4-2 to TRBJ2-7; D gene unclear. The CDR3 has 13 amino acids. V lost 5 bases and J 2 bases, leaving 10 bases between the germline ends. Germline lookup yields CDR1 LGHNA and CDR2 YNFKEQ. DNA for the CDR3: TGTGCCAGCAGCGGAACTACCACCTACGAGCAGTACTTC. It translates to CASSGTTTYEQYF.

The rearrangement joins TRBV2 to TRBJ1-1, with TRBD1 identical over 7 bases. This CDR3 spans 12 amino acids. The J segment lost 7 bases and the V segment lost 6 bases, leaving 5 bases of the junction unmatched. The V gene's germline CDR1 is SNHLY and CDR2 FYNNEI. CDR3 in amino acids: CASRGTVDEAFF. The CDR3 DNA reads as TGTGCCAGCAGAGGGACAGTCGATGAAGCTTTCTTT.

CDR3 nucleotide sequence: TGTGCCGCCGCGTCTGGAAACACCATATATTTT. Translating it yields CAAASGNTIYF. The rearrangement uses TRBV19 and TRBJ1-3; D is unresolved. Germline CDR1 reads LNHDA; CDR2 reads SQIVND (reference sequence). Trimming shortened V by 11 bases and J by 1 base, and 6 bases separated the two germline ends. The CDR3 totals 11 residues.